This TCR beta chain is from a study of vaccination and CD4 T cells after COVID-19. Once obtained from cultured CD4+ T cells, the DNA was sequenced using the Oncomine TCR Beta short-read assay. MiXCR, applied by TCRdb to the PCR reads, yields one record per CDR3 protein. The repertoire consists of about 23,000 distinct CDR3 sequences, with around 45% occurring once and the leading ten covering about 18%. Notes on this clonotype: Its antigen remains unidentified.

With 5 bases removed from V and 11 bases from J, the gap between germline ends came to 12 bases. The CDR3 has 11 residues. Germline-derived CDR1 and CDR2 are SNHLY and FYNNEI. Treatment reported: approximately 11-day PBMC culture with coronavirus spike peptide pools or control peptides (ViraFEST assay). This clonotype was obtained from a human donor who received a COVID-19 vaccine. Sequences were derived from CD4+ T cells from blood, cultured in vitro, sampled before SARS-CoV-2 vaccination. The chain couples TRBV2 to TRBJ1-1, with unresolved D. The CDR3 spells CASSRMTGAFF. DNA for the CDR3: TGTGCCAGCAGTCGAATGACGGGGGCTTTCTTT.